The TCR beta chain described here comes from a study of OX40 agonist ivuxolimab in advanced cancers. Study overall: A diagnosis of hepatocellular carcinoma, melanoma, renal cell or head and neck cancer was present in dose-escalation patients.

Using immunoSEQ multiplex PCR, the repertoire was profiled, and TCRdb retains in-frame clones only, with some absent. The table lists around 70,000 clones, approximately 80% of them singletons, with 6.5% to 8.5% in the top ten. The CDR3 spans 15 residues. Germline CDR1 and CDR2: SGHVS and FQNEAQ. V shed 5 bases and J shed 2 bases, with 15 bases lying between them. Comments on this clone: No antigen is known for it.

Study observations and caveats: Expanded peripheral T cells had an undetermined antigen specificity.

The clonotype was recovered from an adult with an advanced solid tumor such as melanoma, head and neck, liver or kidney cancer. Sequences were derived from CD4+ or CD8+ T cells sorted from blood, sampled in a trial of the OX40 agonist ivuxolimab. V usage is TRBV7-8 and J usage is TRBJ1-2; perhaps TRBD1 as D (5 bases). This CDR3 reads CASSEGIGRNYGYTF. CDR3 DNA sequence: TGTGCCAGCAGCGAGGGGATAGGGAGGAACTATGGCTACACCTTC.